The next 25 T cell receptor beta chains were all read from a single sample in a study of blood T cell repertoires in COVID-19. Profiling relied on immunoSEQ multiplex PCR, and the TCRdb table lists in-frame clones only, not all of them. The data hold 450,000 to 500,000 clones, with 80% to 90% observed a single time. Sequencing was carried out using peripheral blood. The receptor source for this set is a human donor in a cohort sampled during active COVID-19.

The chain combines TRBV14 with TRBJ1-6; D remains ambiguous. The CDR3 is made up of 14 amino acids. Between the trimmed V and J ends, which lost 4 bases and 7 bases, there was a span of 11 bases. Germline values: CDR1 SGHDN, CDR2 FVKESK. CDR3 residues: CASSPSFRNSPLHF. The CDR3 nucleotides read TGTGCCAGCAGCCCTTCGTTTCGGAATTCACCCCTCCACTTT.

This sequence joins TRBV5-1 and TRBJ1-2, with 8 bases that match TRBD1. The CDR3 loop spans 13 amino acids. Germline CDR1 reads SGHRS; CDR2 reads YFSETQ. V was clipped by 0 bases and J by 7 bases; unmatched bases: 2. This chain's CDR3 is CASSLGQGTGYTF. The CDR3 nucleotides are TGCGCCAGCAGCTTGGGACAGGGGACTGGCTACACCTTC.

The chain joins TRBV6-2 or TRBV6-3 to TRBJ2-7, with a possible D match to TRBD2 (6 bases). From germline, CDR1 is MNHEY and CDR2 SVGEGT. The CDR3 runs to 13 residues. The V end was cut by 5 bases, the J end by 6 bases, with 14 bases between. CDR3 protein: CASSPSPSAEQYF. The CDR3 DNA is TGTGCCAGCAGTCCATCTCCTAGCGCCGAGCAGTACTTC.

The rearrangement links TRBV15 to TRBJ2-5; TRBD1 might be the D (6 bases). With 3 bases removed from V and 5 bases from J, the gap between germline ends came to 16 bases. CDR1 is LNHNV, CDR2 YYDKDF, per germline (reference sequence). The CDR3 runs 15 residues. CDR3 loop: CATSRGQGQTETQYF. CDR3 nucleotide sequence: TGTGCCACCAGCAGGGGCCAGGGACAAACGGAGACCCAGTACTTC.

The chain couples TRBV3-1 (or the pseudogene TRBV3-2) to TRBJ2-5; the D is unclear. The CDR3 runs 12 residues. V was trimmed by 3 bases and J by 9 bases, leaving 11 bases between them. Germline V gene data show CDR1 as LGHDT and CDR2 as YNNKEL (reference sequence). The DNA of the CDR3 is TGTGCCAGCAGCCAGACGTTCGAGGCCCAGTACTTC. Its translation: CASSQTFEAQYF.

The sample holds a few counts of this clone. This chain joins TRBV18 and TRBJ2-7; no firm D call. The CDR3 has 13 residues. Germline CDR1 KGHSH, CDR2 LQKENI. V dropped 6 bases and J dropped 0 bases, with 9 bases sitting between them. The CDR3 coding sequence is TGTGCCAGCTCTCTGGCTAGCTCCTACGAGCAGTACTTC. The encoded protein is CASSLASSYEQYF.

This clone was counted a few times. The chain employs TRBV27 and TRBJ1-1, with D perhaps TRBD1 (6 bases). The CDR3 runs 14 residues. Germline V gene lookup returns CDR1 MNHEY and CDR2 SMNVEV (reference sequence). The V and J ends lost 5 bases and 4 bases respectively, with 14 bases between them. The CDR3 spells CASSRTVGGTEAFF. As DNA, the CDR3 is TGTGCCAGCAGTCGCACCGTAGGGGGCACTGAAGCTTTCTTT.

The J gene is TRBJ2-6, the V gene TRBV27; no reliable D call. Germline loops: CDR1 MNHEY, CDR2 SMNVEV (reference sequence). The CDR3 is 15 amino acids. V lost 2 bases, J lost 2 bases, and 7 bases lay in between. The CDR3 DNA reads as TGTGCCAGCAGTTTAGTTTCGGCTGGGGCCAACGTCCTGACTTTC. It codes for CASSLVSAGANVLTF.

V usage is TRBV11-2 and J usage is TRBJ2-2, with no clear D. The ends were cut back, 2 bases at V and 7 bases at J, with 8 bases in the middle. The CDR3 contains 13 residues. Per the germline V gene, CDR1 is SGHAT and CDR2 is FQNNGV. This chain's CDR3 is CASSLLFSGELFF. The CDR3 nucleotides read TGTGCCAGCAGCTTACTTTTCAGCGGGGAGCTGTTTTTT.

The rearrangement joins TRBV12-3 or TRBV12-4 to TRBJ2-1, with a weak D call TRBD2 (6 bases). There are 13 residues in the CDR3. V was trimmed by 5 bases and J by 3 bases, leaving 8 bases between them. The CDR3 spells CASSTDYYNEQFF. The CDR3 nucleotides are TGTGCCAGCAGTACGGACTACTACAATGAGCAGTTCTTC.

The chain couples TRBV9 to TRBJ1-2; TRBD1 matches at 7 bases. Trimming removed 5 bases from V and 3 bases from J; junction bases left unmatched: 4. The CDR3 length is 13 residues. Germline lookup yields CDR1 SGDLS and CDR2 YYNGEE. The CDR3 DNA reads TGTGCCAGCAGAGGGGGCGCTGACTATGGCTACACCTTC. Its translation: CASRGGADYGYTF. The whole variable domain, filled in from reference TRBV9 and TRBJ1-2, reads DSGVTQTPKHLITATGQRVTLRCSPRSGDLSVYWYQQSLDQGLQFLIQYYNGEERAKGNILERFSAQQFPDLHSELNLSSLELGDSALYFCASRGGADYGYTFGSGTRLTVV.

This sequence joins TRBV7-9 and TRBJ2-1; no reliable D call. Germline V lookup: CDR1 SEHNR, CDR2 FQNEAQ (reference sequence). V was clipped by 1 base and J by 6 bases, with 10 bases between them. CDR3 length: 14 amino acids. The CDR3 DNA follows: TGTGCCAGCAGCTTAGAACAGCTGGGCAATGAGCAGTTCTTC. Translating gives CASSLEQLGNEQFF.

The chain has TRBV6-4 and TRBJ1-2; the match to TRBD1 covers 9 bases. The CDR3 sequence is 15 residues long. V shed 3 bases, J shed 8 bases, and the junction held 10 bases outside the gene matches. The V gene's germline CDR1 is MRHNA and CDR2 SNTAGT. CDR3 amino acids: CASSEGQGQKFGYTF. The CDR3 DNA sequence: TGTGCCAGCAGTGAGGGACAGGGACAGAAGTTCGGCTACACCTTC.

This chain connects TRBV6-5 to TRBJ1-1; 7 bases match TRBD1. The CDR3 has 14 residues. The junction had 9 bases not matched to a gene; V was cut back by 7 bases and J by 4 bases. CDR1 is MNHEY and CDR2 is SVGAGI in the germline V gene. CDR3 sequence (DNA): TGTGCCAGCATTAGACAGGGCGGGTTCACTGAAGCTTTCTTT. Translating it yields CASIRQGGFTEAFF.

The chain uses TRBV5-4 and TRBJ2-7, with D tentatively TRBD1 (6 bases). The CDR3 sequence is 13 residues long. The germline V gene encodes CDR1 SGHNT and CDR2 YYREEE (reference sequence). The ends were cut back, 4 bases at V and 5 bases at J, with 13 bases in the middle. CDR3 sequence (DNA): TGTGCCAGCAGCACAACAGGGATCAACGAGCAGTACTTC. As protein: CASSTTGINEQYF.

This clone was counted a few times. The CDR3 coding sequence is TGTGCCAGCAGTGCTATCGGAATCAGGGTTGGCAAAAACATTCAGTACTTC. Its protein product is CASSAIGIRVGKNIQYF. The chain joins TRBV25-1 to TRBJ2-4; D is possibly TRBD1 (5 bases). The CDR3 is made up of 17 amino acids. Germline loops: CDR1 MGHDK, CDR2 SYGVNS. V lost 4 bases, J lost 3 bases, and 19 bases lay in between.

This clone was seen a handful of times. The chain carries TRBV14 and TRBJ2-3, with TRBD1 identical over 8 bases. V lost 4 bases and J lost 2; bases outside the gene matches: 8. The CDR3 consists of 16 residues. Per the germline V gene, CDR1 is SGHDN and CDR2 is FVKESK. The CDR3: CASSRPDREATDTQYF. The CDR3, as DNA: TGTGCCAGCAGCCGTCCGGACAGGGAGGCCACAGATACGCAGTATTTT.

The rearrangement uses TRBV28 and TRBJ1-3; D ambiguous. V gave up 4 bases and J gave up 4 bases, with 20 bases separating them. From germline, CDR1 is MDHEN and CDR2 SYDVKM. CDR3 size: 17 residues. CDR3 region: CASSSGGGYPTGNTIYF. CDR3 nucleotide sequence: TGTGCCAGCAGTTCTGGCGGCGGGTACCCCACAGGAAACACCATATATTTT.

The gene calls are TRBV30 and TRBJ2-1; 14 bases fit TRBD2. The CDR3 has 19 amino acids. Germline V lookup: CDR1 GTSNPN, CDR2 SVGIG (reference sequence). V trimming: 8 bases; J trimming: 5 bases; junction bases outside the gene matches: 20. The CDR3 DNA is TGTGCCCTCGAGGGACTAGCGGGAGTAGCGGGAGGGAAGCACAATGAGCAGTTCTTC. Protein sequence: CALEGLAGVAGGKHNEQFF.

The genes are TRBV6-1 and TRBJ1-2, with a tentative D call TRBD1 (6 bases). Germline-derived CDR1 and CDR2 are MNHNS and SASEGT. The CDR3 runs 16 residues. The ends were cut back, 3 bases at V and 5 bases at J, with 19 bases in the middle. As DNA, the CDR3 is TGTGCCAGCAGTGACCCTTTAGGGGGGGCCGTATATGGCTACACCTTC. This translates into CASSDPLGGAVYGYTF.

The J gene is TRBJ2-1, the V gene TRBV11-2, with no clear D. The CDR3 contains 13 residues. Trimming pared 3 bases from V and 9 bases from J, leaving 12 bases between. Germline values: CDR1 SGHAT, CDR2 FQNNGV. The CDR3 DNA reads as TGTGCCAGCAGCTTGGAAGATTGGGCTGAGCAGTTCTTC. Amino acid sequence: CASSLEDWAEQFF.

There are a few counts of this clone. DNA for the CDR3: TGCAGTGCTAGTCAGGGGCCGGGAATGAACACTGAAGCTTTCTTT. As protein: CSASQGPGMNTEAFF. The chain couples TRBV20-1 to TRBJ1-1; D possibly corresponds to TRBD1 (6 bases). This CDR3 contains 15 residues. The V gene lost 3 bases and the J gene lost 0 bases, with 14 bases spanning the gap. Germline V CDR1 and CDR2: DFQATT, SNEGSKA (reference sequence).

The chain has TRBV11-3 and TRBJ2-7; D gene uncertain. The CDR3 loop spans 12 amino acids. V lost 1 base, J lost 9 bases, and 10 bases lay in between. The germline V gene encodes CDR1 SGHNT and CDR2 YENEEA. The DNA for the CDR3 is TGTGCCAGCAGCTTAGGAGCAAACGGGCAGTACTTC. Translated, it gives CASSLGANGQYF.

This sequence joins TRBV5-4 and TRBJ2-5; 10 positions match TRBD2. This CDR3 is built from 16 residues. Germline values: CDR1 SGHNT, CDR2 YYREEE (reference sequence). Trimming removed 2 bases from V and 2 bases from J; junction bases left unmatched: 6. CDR3 residues: CASSFASGRSQETQYF. The CDR3 region has the DNA TGTGCCAGCAGCTTCGCTAGCGGGAGATCTCAAGAGACCCAGTACTTC. The whole variable domain, remainder taken from reference TRBV5-4 and TRBJ2-5, is ETGVTQSPTHLIKTRGQQVTLRCSSQSGHNTVSWYQQALGQGPQFIFQYYREEENGRGNFPPRFSGLQFPNYSSELNVNALELDDSALYLCASSFASGRSQETQYFGPGTRLLVL.

The chain carries TRBV4-1 and TRBJ2-2, with a tentative D call TRBD2 (6 bases). Trimming took off 0 bases at V and 0 bases at J, with 11 bases between the two ends. The CDR3 spans 17 residues. CDR1 and CDR2 (germline): MGHRA, YSYEKL. The CDR3 loop reads CASSQDGAGSNTGELFF. CDR3 nucleotides: TGCGCCAGCAGCCAAGATGGGGCGGGGTCGAACACCGGGGAGCTGTTTTTT.